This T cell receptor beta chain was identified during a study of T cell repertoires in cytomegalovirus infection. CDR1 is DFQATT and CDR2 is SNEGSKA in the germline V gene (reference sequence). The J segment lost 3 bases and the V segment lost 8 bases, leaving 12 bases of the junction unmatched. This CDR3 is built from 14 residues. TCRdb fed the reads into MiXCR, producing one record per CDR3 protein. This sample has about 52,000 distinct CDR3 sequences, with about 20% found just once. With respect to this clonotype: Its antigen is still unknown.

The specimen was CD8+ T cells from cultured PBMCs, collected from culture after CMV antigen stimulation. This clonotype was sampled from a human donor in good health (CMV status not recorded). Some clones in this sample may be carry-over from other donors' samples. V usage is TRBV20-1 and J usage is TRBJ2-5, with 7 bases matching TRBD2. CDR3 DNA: TGCAGTCGAGCCCGGGGAGGGCCTGAAGAGACCCAGTACTTC. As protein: CSRARGGPEETQYF.